Listed below are T cell receptor beta chains from one sample, sequenced in a study of blood T cell repertoires in COVID-19. TCRdb's table, derived via immunoSEQ multiplex PCR, lists solely in-frame clones and lacks some. The repertoire holds some 180,000 clones, with 87% as singletons. Sequences were obtained from peripheral blood. The receptors come from a man in his sixties with active or convalescent COVID-19. Each CDR3 is given with its conserved first and last residue. D genes are given only for firm matches. Size is omitted from some rows. Given values are once, few, many or a class for expanded clones.

TGTGCCAGCCACGGGGACAGTCAATATGGCTACACCTTC,CASHGDSQYGYTF,TRBJ1-2,.,TRBD1,TRBV6-6
TGTGCCAGCAGCTTCGGGGAGATCGCGAACACCGGGGAGCTGTTTTTT,CASSFGEIANTGELFF,TRBJ2-2,few,.,TRBV7-9
TGTGCCTGGAGTGTAAGGGGAACCTCTGGAAACACCATATATTTT,CAWSVRGTSGNTIYF,TRBJ1-3,.,.,TRBV30
TGTGCCAGCAGCGGCGGGGGCTCTGGCTACACCTTC,CASSGGGSGYTF,TRBJ1-2,.,.,TRBV7-9
TGCGCCAGCAGCTTGGAACTAGCGGCCTACAATGAGCAGTTCTTC,CASSLELAAYNEQFF,TRBJ2-1,.,TRBD2,TRBV5-1
TGTGCCATCAGTGAGTCGACAGGGGAGGTAACTGAAGCTTTCTTT,CAISESTGEVTEAFF,TRBJ1-1,.,TRBD1,TRBV10-3
TGTGCCAGCAGCTTGGGAGCCGGGACAGATACCACTAACTATGGCTACACCTTC,CASSLGAGTDTTNYGYTF,TRBJ1-2,.,TRBD1,TRBV11-2
TGTGCCAGCAGTACCCGACAGGACCAGCCGTACTATGGCTACACCTTC,CASSTRQDQPYYGYTF,TRBJ1-2,.,.,TRBV27
TGTGCCAGCAGCTTCCCGGGACAGACTGAAAAACTGTTTTTT,CASSFPGQTEKLFF,TRBJ1-4,.,TRBD1,TRBV7-2
TGTGCCAGCAGCCTTAATGACAGGATGAACACTGAAGCTTTCTTT,CASSLNDRMNTEAFF,TRBJ1-1,.,.,TRBV7-3
TGTGCCAGCAGCCAAGAACTAGGGGGAGGGACAGATACGCAGTATTTT,CASSQELGGGTDTQYF,TRBJ2-3,few,.,TRBV4-2
TGTGCCAGCAGCCCCGGGACAAGGTTTTTTTACGAGCAGTACTTC,CASSPGTRFFYEQYF,TRBJ2-7,.,.,TRBV11-2
TGTGCCAGCAGTCGGGATACGCAGTATTTT,CASSRDTQYF,TRBJ2-3,.,.,TRBV9
TGTGCCAGCAGCCTAAAGGCGGGGGGCACAGATACGCAGTATTTT,CASSLKAGGTDTQYF,TRBJ2-3,.,TRBD2,TRBV9
TGTGCCAGCAGTGAACCGGGACAGAAAATCAACTATGGCTACACCTTC,CASSEPGQKINYGYTF,TRBJ1-2,many,TRBD1,TRBV25-1
TGTGCCAGCAGTTTACAACAGTACAATGAGCAGTTCTTC,CASSLQQYNEQFF,TRBJ2-1,.,.,TRBV12-3/TRBV12-4
TGTGCCAGTAGTGCCGGGACTAGTTCTACGCAGTATTTT,CASSAGTSSTQYF,TRBJ2-3,.,TRBD2,TRBV19